The entry that follows covers one T cell receptor (beta chain) sequence. What it recognizes is unknown. J gave up 6 bases and V 1 base, and 6 bases lay outside the gene matches. The CDR3 has 16 amino acids. The V gene's germline CDR1 is LNHNV and CDR2 YYDKDF (reference sequence). Unrecorded immune exposure was likely among donors, who were nominally healthy when sampled. This entry comes from a study of cytomegalovirus exposure and HLA in healthy donors. The PCR employed 60 Vbeta primers together with 13 Jbeta primers. Profiling relied on immunoSEQ multiplex PCR, and the TCRdb table lists in-frame clones only, not all of them. The sample yields roughly 120,000 clones, around 77% seen once. General observations from the study: Association of 16,951 TCR beta sequences with HLA alleles was found at 0.05 false discovery rate in a later analysis.

The TCR sequence derives from a man in his forties or fifties in good health and CMV-seropositive. Source material: PBMCs. This chain uses TRBV15 with TRBJ2-1; 10 bases match TRBD2. The DNA of the CDR3 is TGTGCCACCAGCAGAGTTGGGACTAGCGTATTCAATGAGCAGTTCTTC. Its translation is CATSRVGTSVFNEQFF.